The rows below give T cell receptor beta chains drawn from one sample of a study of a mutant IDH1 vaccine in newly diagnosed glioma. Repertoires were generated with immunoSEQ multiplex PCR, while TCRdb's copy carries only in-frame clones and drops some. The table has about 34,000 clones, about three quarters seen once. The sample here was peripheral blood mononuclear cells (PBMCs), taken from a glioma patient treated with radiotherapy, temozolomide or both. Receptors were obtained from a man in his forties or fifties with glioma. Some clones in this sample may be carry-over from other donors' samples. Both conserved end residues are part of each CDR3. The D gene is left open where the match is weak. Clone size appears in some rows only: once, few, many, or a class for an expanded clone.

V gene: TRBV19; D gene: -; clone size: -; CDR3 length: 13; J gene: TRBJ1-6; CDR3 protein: CASSIQSNSPLHF; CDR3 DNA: TGTGCCAGTAGTATACAATCAAATTCACCCCTCCACTTT
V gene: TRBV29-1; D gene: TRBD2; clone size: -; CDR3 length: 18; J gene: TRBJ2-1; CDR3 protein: CSVYSRGSGASSYNEQFF; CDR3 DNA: TGCAGCGTTTACTCTCGGGGTAGCGGGGCGAGCTCCTACAATGAGCAGTTCTTC
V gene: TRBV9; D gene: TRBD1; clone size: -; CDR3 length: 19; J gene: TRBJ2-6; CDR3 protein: CASSHKTGTGNSGANVLTF; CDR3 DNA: TGTGCCAGCAGCCATAAAACCGGGACAGGAAACTCTGGGGCCAACGTCCTGACTTTC
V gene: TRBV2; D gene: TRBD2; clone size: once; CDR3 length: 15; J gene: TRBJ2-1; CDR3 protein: CASSEVTSLFDEQFF; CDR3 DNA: TGTGCCAGCAGTGAAGTGACTAGCCTGTTCGATGAGCAGTTCTTC
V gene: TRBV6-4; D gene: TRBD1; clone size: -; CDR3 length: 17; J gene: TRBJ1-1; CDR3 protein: CASSPTGGETMNTEAFF; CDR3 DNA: TGTGCCAGCTCTCCCACAGGGGGCGAAACTATGAACACTGAAGCTTTCTTT
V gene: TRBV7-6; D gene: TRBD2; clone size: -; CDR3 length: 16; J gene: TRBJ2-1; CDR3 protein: CASSLWTSGGSGEQFF; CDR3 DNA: TGTGCCAGCAGCCTATGGACTAGCGGGGGGTCGGGTGAGCAGTTCTTC
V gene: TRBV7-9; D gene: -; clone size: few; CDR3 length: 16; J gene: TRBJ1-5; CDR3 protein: CASSSQRAGINQPQHF; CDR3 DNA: TGTGCCAGCAGCTCCCAACGCGCGGGAATCAATCAGCCCCAGCATTTT
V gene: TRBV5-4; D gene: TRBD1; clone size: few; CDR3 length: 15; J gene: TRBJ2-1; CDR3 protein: CASKRDRGTVNEQFF; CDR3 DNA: TGTGCCAGCAAAAGGGACAGAGGTACAGTGAATGAGCAGTTCTTC
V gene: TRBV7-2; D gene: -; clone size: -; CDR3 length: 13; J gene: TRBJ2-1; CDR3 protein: CASSLAPVREQFF; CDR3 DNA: TGTGCCAGCAGCTTAGCTCCGGTTCGGGAGCAGTTCTTC
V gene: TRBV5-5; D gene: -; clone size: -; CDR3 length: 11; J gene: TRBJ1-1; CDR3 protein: CASSPKTEAFF; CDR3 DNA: TGTGCCAGCAGCCCAAAGACTGAAGCTTTCTTT
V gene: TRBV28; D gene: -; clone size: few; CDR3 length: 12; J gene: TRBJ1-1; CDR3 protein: CASSFKTYRAFF; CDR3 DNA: TGTGCCAGCAGTTTCAAAACTTATCGGGCTTTCTTT
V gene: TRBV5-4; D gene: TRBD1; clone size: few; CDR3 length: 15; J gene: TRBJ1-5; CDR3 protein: CASSQGGNSNQPQHF; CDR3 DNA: TGTGCCAGCAGCCAGGGGGGTAATAGCAATCAGCCCCAGCATTTT
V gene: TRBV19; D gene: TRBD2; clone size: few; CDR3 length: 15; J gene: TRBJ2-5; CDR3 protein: CASSIPAGGGETQYF; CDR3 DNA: TGTGCCAGTAGTATCCCTGCGGGGGGGGGCGAGACCCAGTACTTC
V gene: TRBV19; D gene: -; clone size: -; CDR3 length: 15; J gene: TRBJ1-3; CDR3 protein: CASSTIGGPGNTIYF; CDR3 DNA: TGTGCCAGTAGTACCATCGGTGGCCCTGGAAACACCATATATTTT
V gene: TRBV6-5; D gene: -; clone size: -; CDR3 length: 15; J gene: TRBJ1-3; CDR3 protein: CASSRDRNSGNTIYF; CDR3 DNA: TGTGCCAGCAGTCGAGACAGGAACTCTGGAAACACCATATATTTT
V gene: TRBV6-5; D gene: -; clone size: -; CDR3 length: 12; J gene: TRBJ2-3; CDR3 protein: CASSRSTDTQYF; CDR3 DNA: TGTGCCAGCAGTCGTAGCACAGATACGCAGTATTTT
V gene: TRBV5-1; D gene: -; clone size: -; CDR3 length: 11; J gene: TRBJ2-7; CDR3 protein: CASSDDFEQYF; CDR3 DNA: TGCGCCAGTTCGGACGATTTCGAGCAGTACTTC
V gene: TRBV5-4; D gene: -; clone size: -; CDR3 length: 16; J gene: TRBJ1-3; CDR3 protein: CASSLGGDTTGNTIYF; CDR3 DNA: TGTGCCAGCAGCTTGGGGGGGGACACGACTGGAAACACCATATATTTT
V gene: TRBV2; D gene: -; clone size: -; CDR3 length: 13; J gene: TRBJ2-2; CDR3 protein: CASIQVNTGELFF; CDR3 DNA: TGTGCCAGCATCCAGGTGAACACCGGGGAGCTGTTTTTT
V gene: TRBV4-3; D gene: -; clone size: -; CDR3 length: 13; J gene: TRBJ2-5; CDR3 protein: CASSQFQGETQYF; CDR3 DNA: TGCGCCAGCAGCCAATTCCAGGGGGAGACCCAGTACTTC
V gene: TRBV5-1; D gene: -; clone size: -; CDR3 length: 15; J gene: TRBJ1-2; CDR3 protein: CASHPAGETNYGYTF; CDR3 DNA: TGCGCCAGCCACCCCGCGGGGGAAACCAACTATGGCTACACCTTC
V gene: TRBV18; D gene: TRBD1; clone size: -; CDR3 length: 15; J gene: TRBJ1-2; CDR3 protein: CASSPLEGAEYGYTF; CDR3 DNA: TGTGCCAGCTCACCACTAGAGGGGGCGGAATATGGCTACACCTTC
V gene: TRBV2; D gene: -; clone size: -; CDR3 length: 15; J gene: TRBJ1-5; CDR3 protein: CASRPQVNSNQPQHF; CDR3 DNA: TGTGCCAGCAGACCCCAGGTTAATAGCAATCAGCCCCAGCATTTT
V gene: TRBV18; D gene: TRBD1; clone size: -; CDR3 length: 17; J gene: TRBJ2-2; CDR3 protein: CASSPFRGQGATGELFF; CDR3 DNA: TGTGCCAGCTCACCTTTCCGGGGACAGGGGGCCACCGGGGAGCTGTTTTTT
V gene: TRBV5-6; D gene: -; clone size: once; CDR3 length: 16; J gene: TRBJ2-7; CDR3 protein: CASSLPGTPLHYEQYF; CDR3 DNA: TGTGCCAGCAGCTTGCCCGGGACACCTCTCCACTACGAGCAGTACTTC
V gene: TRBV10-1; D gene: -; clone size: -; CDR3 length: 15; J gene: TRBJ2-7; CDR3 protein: CASSFNSDCSYEQYF; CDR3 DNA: TGCGCCAGCAGCTTTAACTCCGATTGCTCCTACGAGCAGTACTTC
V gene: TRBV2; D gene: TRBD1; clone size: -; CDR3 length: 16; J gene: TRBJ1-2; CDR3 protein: CASSEGTGGRYYGYTF; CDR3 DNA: TGTGCCAGCAGTGAGGGGACAGGGGGCCGATACTATGGCTACACCTTC
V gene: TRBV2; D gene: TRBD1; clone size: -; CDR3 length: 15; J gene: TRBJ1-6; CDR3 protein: CASSGGGRGNSPLHF; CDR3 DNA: TGTGCCAGCAGTGGGGGCGGCAGGGGGAATTCACCCCTCCACTTT
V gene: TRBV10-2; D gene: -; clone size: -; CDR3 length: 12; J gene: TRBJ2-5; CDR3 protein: CASSTRRETQYF; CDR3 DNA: TGCGCCAGCAGCACGAGGAGGGAGACCCAGTACTTC
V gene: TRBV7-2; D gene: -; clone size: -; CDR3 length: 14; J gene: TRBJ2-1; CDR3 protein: CASSLMNTGNEQFF; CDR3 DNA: TGTGCCAGCAGCCTTATGAACACGGGGAATGAGCAGTTCTTC
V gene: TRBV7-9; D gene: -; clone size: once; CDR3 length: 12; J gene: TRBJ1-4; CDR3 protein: CASSLGNEKLFF; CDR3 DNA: TGTGCCAGCAGCTTGGGTAATGAAAAACTGTTTTTT
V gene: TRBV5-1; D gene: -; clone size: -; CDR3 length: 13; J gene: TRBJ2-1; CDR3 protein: CASTSSGYNEQFF; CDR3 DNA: TGCGCCAGCACCTCCTCTGGGTACAATGAGCAGTTCTTC
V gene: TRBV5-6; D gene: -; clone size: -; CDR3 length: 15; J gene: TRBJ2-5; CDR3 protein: CASSGIKEYQETQYF; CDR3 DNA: TGTGCCAGCAGCGGTATTAAGGAGTACCAAGAGACCCAGTACTTC
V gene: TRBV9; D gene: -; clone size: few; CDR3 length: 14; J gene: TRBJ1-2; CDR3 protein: CASRADSGGYGYTF; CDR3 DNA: TGTGCCAGCAGAGCCGACTCCGGCGGCTATGGCTACACCTTC
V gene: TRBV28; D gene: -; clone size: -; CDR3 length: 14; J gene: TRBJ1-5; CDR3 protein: CASSSAGLSSAQHF; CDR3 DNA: TGTGCCAGCAGTTCGGCGGGACTCTCCTCGGCCCAGCATTTT
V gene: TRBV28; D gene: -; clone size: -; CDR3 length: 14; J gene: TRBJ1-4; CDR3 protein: CASSNGLGNEKLFF; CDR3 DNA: TGTGCCAGCAGTAATGGGTTAGGGAATGAAAAACTGTTTTTT
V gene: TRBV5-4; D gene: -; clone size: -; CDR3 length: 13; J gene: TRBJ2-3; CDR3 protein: CASGGGDRDTQYF; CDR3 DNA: TGTGCCAGCGGGGGTGGGGATAGAGATACGCAGTATTTT